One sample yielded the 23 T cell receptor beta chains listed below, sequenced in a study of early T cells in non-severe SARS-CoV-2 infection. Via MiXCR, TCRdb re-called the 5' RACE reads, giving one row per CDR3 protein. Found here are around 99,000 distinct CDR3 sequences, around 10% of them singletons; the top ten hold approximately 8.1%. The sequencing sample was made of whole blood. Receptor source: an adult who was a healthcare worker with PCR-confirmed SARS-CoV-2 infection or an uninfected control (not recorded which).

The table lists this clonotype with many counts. CDR3 loop: CASSTQGSYNSPLHF. For the CDR3, the DNA is TGTGCCAGCAGTACCCAAGGGTCCTATAATTCACCCCTCCACTTT. The chain employs TRBV28 and TRBJ1-6; D is uncertain. The CDR3 is made up of 15 amino acids. The germline V gene has CDR1 MDHEN and CDR2 SYDVKM. V was shortened by 5 bases and J by 1 base, with 9 bases between the two germline ends. The full variable domain, with the rest looked up from reference TRBV28 and TRBJ1-6, is DVKVTQSSRYLVKRTGEKVFLECVQDMDHENMFWYRQDPGLGLRLIYFSYDVKMKEKGDIPEGYSVSREKKERFSLILESASTNQTSMYLCASSTQGSYNSPLHFGNGTRLTVT.

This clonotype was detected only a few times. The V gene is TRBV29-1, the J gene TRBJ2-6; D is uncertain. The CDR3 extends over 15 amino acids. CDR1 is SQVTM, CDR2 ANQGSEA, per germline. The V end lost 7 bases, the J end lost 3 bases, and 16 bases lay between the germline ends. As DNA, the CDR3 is TGCAGCGCATATGGGATTAGTCTTGGGGCCAACGTCCTGACTTTC. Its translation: CSAYGISLGANVLTF.

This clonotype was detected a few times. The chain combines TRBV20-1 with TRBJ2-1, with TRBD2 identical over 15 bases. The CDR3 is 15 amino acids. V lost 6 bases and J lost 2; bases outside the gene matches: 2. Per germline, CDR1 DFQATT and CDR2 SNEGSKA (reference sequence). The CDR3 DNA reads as TGCAGTGCCTGGACTAGCGGGAGGGCCTACAATGAGCAGTTCTTC. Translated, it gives CSAWTSGRAYNEQFF.

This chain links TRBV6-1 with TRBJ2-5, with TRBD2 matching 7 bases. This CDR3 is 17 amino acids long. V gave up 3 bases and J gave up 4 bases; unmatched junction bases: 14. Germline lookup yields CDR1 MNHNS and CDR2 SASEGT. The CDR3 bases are TGTGCCAGCAGTGATATGGCGGGAGCCACAGGTCGAGAGACCCAGTACTTC. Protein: CASSDMAGATGRETQYF.

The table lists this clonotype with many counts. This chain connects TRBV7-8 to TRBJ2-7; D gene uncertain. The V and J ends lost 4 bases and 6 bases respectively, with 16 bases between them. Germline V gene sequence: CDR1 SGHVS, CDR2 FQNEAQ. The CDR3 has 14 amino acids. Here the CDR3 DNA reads TGTGCCAGCAGCTGGCTGCTCCGATCGGGCGAGCAGTACTTC. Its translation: CASSWLLRSGEQYF.

CDR3 sequence reads: CASSSLQGAREQYF. The CDR3 nucleotides are TGTGCCAGCAGCTCCTTACAGGGGGCGCGAGAGCAGTACTTC. The rearrangement uses TRBV11-3 and TRBJ2-7; 9 bases match TRBD1. CDR3 length: 14 residues. With 4 bases clipped from V and 7 bases from J, the junction kept 8 bases outside the gene matches. Germline loops: CDR1 SGHNT, CDR2 YENEEA.

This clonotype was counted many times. In DNA form, the CDR3 reads TGCGCCAGCAGTGCCGGGGGAGACTCCTACGAGCAGTACTTC. Translating it yields CASSAGGDSYEQYF. The chain uses TRBV10-1 and TRBJ2-7, with D tentatively TRBD2 (6 bases). Between the trimmed V and J ends, which lost 4 bases and 0 bases, there was a span of 10 bases. The CDR3 is made up of 14 amino acids. Germline V gene data show CDR1 as WNHNN and CDR2 as SYGVQD (reference sequence).

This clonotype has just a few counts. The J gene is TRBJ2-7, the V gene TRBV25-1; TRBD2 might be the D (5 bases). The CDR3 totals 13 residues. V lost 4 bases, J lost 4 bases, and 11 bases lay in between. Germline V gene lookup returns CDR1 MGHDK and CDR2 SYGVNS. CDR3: CASSGELAYEQYF. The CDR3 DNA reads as TGTGCCAGCAGTGGAGAGCTAGCTTACGAGCAGTACTTC.

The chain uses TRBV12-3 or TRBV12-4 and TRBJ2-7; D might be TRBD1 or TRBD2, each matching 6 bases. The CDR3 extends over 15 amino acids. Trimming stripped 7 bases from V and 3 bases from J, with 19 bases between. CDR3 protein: CASTSRIGGGYEQYF. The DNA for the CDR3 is TGTGCCAGCACTTCCCGCATCGGAGGGGGCTACGAGCAGTACTTC.

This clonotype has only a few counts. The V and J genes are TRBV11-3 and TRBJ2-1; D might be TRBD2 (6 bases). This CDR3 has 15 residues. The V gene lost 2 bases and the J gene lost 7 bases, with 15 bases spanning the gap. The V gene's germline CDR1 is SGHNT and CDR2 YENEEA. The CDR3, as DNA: TGTGCCAGCAGCTTAACCGCGGGAATGTATAATGAGCAGTTCTTC. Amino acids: CASSLTAGMYNEQFF.

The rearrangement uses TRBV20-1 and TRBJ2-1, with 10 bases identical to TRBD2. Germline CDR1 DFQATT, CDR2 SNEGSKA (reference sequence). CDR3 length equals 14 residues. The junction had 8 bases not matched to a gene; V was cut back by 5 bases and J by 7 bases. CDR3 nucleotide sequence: TGCAGTGCTTCTCTAGCGGGAGCCCCAAATGAGCAGTTCTTC. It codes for CSASLAGAPNEQFF.

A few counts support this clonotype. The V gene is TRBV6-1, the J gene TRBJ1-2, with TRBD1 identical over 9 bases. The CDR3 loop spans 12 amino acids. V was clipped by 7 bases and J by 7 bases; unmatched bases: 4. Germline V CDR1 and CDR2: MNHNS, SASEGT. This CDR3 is CASTTGGLGYTF. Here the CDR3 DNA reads TGTGCCAGCACCACAGGGGGCCTTGGCTACACCTTC.

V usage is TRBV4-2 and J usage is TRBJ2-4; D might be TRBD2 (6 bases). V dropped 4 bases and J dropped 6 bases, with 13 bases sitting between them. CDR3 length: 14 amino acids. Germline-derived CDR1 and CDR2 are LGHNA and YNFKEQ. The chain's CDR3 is CASSPRRGVNIQYF. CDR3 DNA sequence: TGTGCCAGCAGCCCCAGGAGGGGAGTAAACATTCAGTACTTC.

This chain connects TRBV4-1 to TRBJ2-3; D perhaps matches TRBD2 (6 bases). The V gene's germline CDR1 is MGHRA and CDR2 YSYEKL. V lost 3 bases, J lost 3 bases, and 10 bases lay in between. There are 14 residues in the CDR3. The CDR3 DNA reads TGCGCCAGCAGCCACGGGAGAATAACAGATACGCAGTATTTT. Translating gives CASSHGRITDTQYF.

The CDR3, as DNA: TGTGCCAGTAGTATTTCCCCTCACTCCTACAATGAGCAGTTCTTC. This encodes CASSISPHSYNEQFF. This chain uses TRBV19 with TRBJ2-1; no reliable D call. The CDR3 is 15 residues long. V was cut by 3 bases and J by 0 bases, with 9 bases left in between. Per the germline V gene, CDR1 is LNHDA and CDR2 is SQIVND (reference sequence).

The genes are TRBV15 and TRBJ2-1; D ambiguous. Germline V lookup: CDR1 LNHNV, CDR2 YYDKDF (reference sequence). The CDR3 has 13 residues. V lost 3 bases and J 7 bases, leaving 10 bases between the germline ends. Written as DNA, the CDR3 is TGTGCCACCAGCAGCCTCCGCGAAAATGAGCAGTTCTTC. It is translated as CATSSLRENEQFF.

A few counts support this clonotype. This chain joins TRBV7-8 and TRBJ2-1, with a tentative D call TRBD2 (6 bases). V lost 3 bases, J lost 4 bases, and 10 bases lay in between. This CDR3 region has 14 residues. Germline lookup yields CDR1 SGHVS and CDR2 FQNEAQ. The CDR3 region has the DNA TGTGCCAGCAGCTTGCGCGGACTATACAATGAGCAGTTCTTC. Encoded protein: CASSLRGLYNEQFF.

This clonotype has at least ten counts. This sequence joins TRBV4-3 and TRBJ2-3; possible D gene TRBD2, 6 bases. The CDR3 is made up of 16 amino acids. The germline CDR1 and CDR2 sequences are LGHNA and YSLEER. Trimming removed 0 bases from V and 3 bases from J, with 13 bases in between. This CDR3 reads CASSQETPSGTDTQYF. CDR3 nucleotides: TGCGCCAGCAGCCAAGAAACTCCCAGCGGGACAGATACGCAGTATTTT.

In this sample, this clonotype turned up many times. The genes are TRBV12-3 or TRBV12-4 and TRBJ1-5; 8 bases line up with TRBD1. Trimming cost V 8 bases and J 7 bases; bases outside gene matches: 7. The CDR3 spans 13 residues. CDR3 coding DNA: TGTGCCAGCGGTCAGGGGGCAAGGCAGCCCCAGCATTTT. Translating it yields CASGQGARQPQHF.

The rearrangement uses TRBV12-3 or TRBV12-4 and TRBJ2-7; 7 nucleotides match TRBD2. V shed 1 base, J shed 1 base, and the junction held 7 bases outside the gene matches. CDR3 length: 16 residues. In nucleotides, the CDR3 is TGTGCCAGCAGTTTAGGTGCTAGCGGAGGGTCCTACGAGCAGTACTTC. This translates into CASSLGASGGSYEQYF.

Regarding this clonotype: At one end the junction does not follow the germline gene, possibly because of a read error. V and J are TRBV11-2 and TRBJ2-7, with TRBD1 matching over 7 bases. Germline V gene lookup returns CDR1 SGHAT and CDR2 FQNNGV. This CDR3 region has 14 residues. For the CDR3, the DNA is TGTACCAGCAGCCCGAGGGACAGAAACTACGAGCAGTACTTC. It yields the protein CTSSPRDRNYEQYF.

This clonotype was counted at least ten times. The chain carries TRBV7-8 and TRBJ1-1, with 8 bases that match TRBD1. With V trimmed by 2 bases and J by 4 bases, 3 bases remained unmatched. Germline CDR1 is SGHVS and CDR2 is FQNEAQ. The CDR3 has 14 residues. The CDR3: CASSLLQGGTEAFF. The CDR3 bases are TGTGCCAGCAGCTTACTACAGGGGGGCACTGAAGCTTTCTTT.

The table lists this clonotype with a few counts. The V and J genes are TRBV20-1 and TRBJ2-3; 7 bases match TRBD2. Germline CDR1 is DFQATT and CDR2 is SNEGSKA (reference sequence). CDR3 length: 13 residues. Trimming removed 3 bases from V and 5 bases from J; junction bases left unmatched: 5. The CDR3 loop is CSARRDYRDTQYF. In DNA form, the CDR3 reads TGCAGTGCTAGGCGGGACTATCGAGATACGCAGTATTTT.